This T cell receptor (beta chain) derives from a study of blood T cell repertoires in COVID-19. Sequencing used immunoSEQ multiplex PCR; TCRdb keeps in-frame clones, though not all of them. In the table there are about 110,000 clones, roughly 70% of which are singletons. Trimming left V 0 bases short and J 8 bases short, with 9 bases between. Germline loops: CDR1 MNHEY, CDR2 SMNVEV (reference sequence). CDR3 length: 13 residues. The clonotype originates from a human donor with acute or convalescent COVID-19. The donor label of this sample is uncertain. The chain links TRBV27 to TRBJ2-3; unclear D gene. Material for sequencing was peripheral blood. The CDR3 protein is CASSLSNLGTQYF. CDR3 bases: TGTGCCAGCAGTTTATCGAATCTCGGTACGCAGTATTTT.